This is a list of T cell receptor beta chains from one sample in a study of cytomegalovirus exposure and HLA in healthy donors. Repertoires were generated with immunoSEQ multiplex PCR, while TCRdb's copy carries only in-frame clones and drops some. Seen in this sample are roughly 90,000 clones; the ten most common clones hold about 16%. Material for sequencing was PBMCs. The receptors derive from a man in his fifties in good health and CMV-seropositive. Both conserved end residues are part of each CDR3. A D gene is named only where the DNA matches it firmly.

>TRBJ2-3|14|TRBV30|NA
CAINGQGFPDTQYF
TGTGCCATCAACGGGCAGGGGTTTCCAGATACGCAGTATTTT
>TRBJ1-2|13|TRBV19|NA
CASSMGPGHGYTF
TGTGCCAGTAGTATGGGCCCTGGGCATGGCTACACCTTC
>TRBJ2-4|18|TRBV28|NA
CASSLSWGLGEAKNIQYF
TGTGCCAGCAGTTTATCGTGGGGGCTCGGCGAGGCCAAAAACATTCAGTACTTC
>TRBJ1-3|14|TRBV28|TRBD1
CASRTGGTGNTIYF
TGTGCCAGCAGAACAGGGGGTACTGGAAACACCATATATTTT
>TRBJ2-3|14|TRBV5-1|NA
CASSFSLSADTQYF
TGCGCCAGCAGCTTTTCCCTATCGGCAGATACGCAGTATTTT
>TRBJ2-7|15|TRBV13|NA
CASHRRAGLSYEQYF
TGTGCCAGCCATCGGAGGGCCGGCCTATCCTACGAGCAGTACTTC
>TRBJ1-4|15|TRBV7-8|NA
CASSLQQATNEKLFF
TGTGCCAGCAGCTTACAACAGGCAACTAATGAAAAACTGTTTTTT
>TRBJ2-2|15|TRBV18|NA
CASSPERARYGELFF
TGTGCCAGCTCACCCGAGAGGGCTCGTTATGGGGAGCTGTTTTTT
>TRBJ1-1|13|TRBV9|NA
CASSASRDTEAFF
TGTGCCAGCAGCGCCTCTCGGGACACTGAAGCTTTCTTT
>TRBJ2-1|15|TRBV4-2|NA
CASSQQLAEINEQFF
TGTGCCAGCAGCCAACAATTAGCGGAAATCAATGAGCAGTTCTTC
>TRBJ1-2|12|TRBV7-2|NA
CASSLWSDGYTF
TGTGCCAGCAGCTTGTGGTCGGATGGCTACACCTTC
>TRBJ2-5|13|TRBV7-2|NA
CASSLAVEKTQYF
TGTGCCAGCAGCTTAGCGGTCGAGAAGACCCAGTACTTC
>TRBJ2-1|13|TRBV25-1|NA
CASSPVSQDEQFF
TGTGCCAGCAGTCCCGTCAGCCAGGATGAGCAGTTCTTC
>TRBJ2-1|10|TRBV10-3|NA
CAIGRNEQFF
TGTGCCATCGGGAGGAATGAGCAGTTCTTC
>TRBJ2-3|17|TRBV4-2|TRBD1
CASSQLGQAGPTDTQYF
TGTGCCAGCAGCCAACTCGGACAGGCTGGGCCCACAGATACGCAGTATTTT
>TRBJ2-1|15|TRBV7-3|TRBD2
CASSQLAGGQGEQFF
TGTGCCAGCAGCCAACTAGCGGGAGGCCAGGGTGAGCAGTTCTTC
>TRBJ2-7|18|TRBV13|TRBD2
CASSFVRTSGHERYEQYF
TGTGCCAGCAGCTTCGTAAGAACTAGCGGGCATGAGAGGTACGAGCAGTACTTC
>TRBJ2-1|14|TRBV5-1|NA
CASSPPDSLYEQFF
TGCGCCAGCAGCCCCCCGGACTCCCTATATGAGCAGTTCTTC
>TRBJ2-3|16|TRBV6-5|TRBD1
CASSYSIGTGLDTQYF
TGTGCCAGCAGTTACTCGATCGGGACAGGGTTGGATACGCAGTATTTT
>TRBJ2-1|15|TRBV28|NA
CASSSPGDWDNEQFF
TGTGCCAGCAGTTCTCCGGGAGATTGGGACAATGAGCAGTTCTTC
>TRBJ1-1|15|TRBV7-8|NA
CASRPHRLRTTEAFF
TGTGCCAGCAGGCCCCACAGGCTAAGGACCACTGAAGCTTTCTTT
>TRBJ2-1|13|TRBV7-3|NA
CASSPVGAAEQFF
TGTGCCAGCAGCCCAGTAGGTGCGGCTGAGCAGTTCTTC
>TRBJ1-1|13|TRBV30|NA
CAWSGVANGEAFF
TGTGCCTGGAGCGGAGTAGCGAACGGTGAAGCTTTCTTT
>TRBJ2-7|11|TRBV6-6|NA
CASSPTYEQYF
TGTGCCAGCAGTCCCACCTACGAGCAGTACTTC
>TRBJ1-1|14|TRBV11-3|NA
CASSYQQGNTEAFF
TGTGCCAGCAGCTACCAACAGGGAAACACTGAAGCTTTCTTT
>TRBJ2-7|15|TRBV6-5|NA
CASSPGGTSSYEQYF
TGTGCCAGCTCCCCAGGGGGGACTTCCTCCTACGAGCAGTACTTC
>TRBJ1-1|13|TRBV25-1|TRBD1
CASHGQGGPEAFF
TGTGCCAGCCACGGACAGGGTGGCCCTGAAGCTTTCTTT
>TRBJ1-1|14|TRBV11-3|TRBD1
CASSQQGWNTEAFF
TGTGCCAGCAGCCAACAGGGGTGGAACACTGAAGCTTTCTTT
>TRBJ1-5|15|TRBV6-6|TRBD1
CASRTGTGINQPQHF
TGTGCCAGCAGGACCGGGACAGGGATCAATCAGCCCCAGCATTTT
>TRBJ2-2|13|TRBV7-2|NA
CASSSNPLGELFF
TGTGCCAGCAGCTCTAACCCCCTGGGGGAGCTGTTTTTT
>TRBJ2-2|14|TRBV11-3|TRBD1
CASSTDRGIGELFF
TGTGCCAGCAGCACGGACAGGGGGATCGGGGAGCTGTTTTTT
>TRBJ1-5|13|TRBV19|NA
CASSRQADQPQHF
TGTGCCAGTAGTAGACAGGCCGATCAGCCCCAGCATTTT
>TRBJ2-7|14|TRBV7-2|TRBD2
CASRTGTSVHEQYF
TGTGCCAGCCGGACCGGGACTAGCGTACACGAGCAGTACTTC
>TRBJ2-7|14|TRBV6-5|NA
CASSPGTVTYEQYF
TGTGCCAGCAGCCCAGGGACTGTGACCTACGAGCAGTACTTC
>TRBJ1-4|14|TRBV2|NA
CASRGQLVNEKLFF
TGTGCCAGCAGAGGACAGTTGGTGAATGAAAAACTGTTTTTT
>TRBJ1-4|11|TRBV25-1|NA
CASRGEGGLFF
TGTGCCAGCAGGGGCGAAGGGGGACTGTTTTTT
>TRBJ1-5|14|TRBV11-2|NA
CASSRDSSNQPQHF
TGTGCCAGCAGCAGGGACTCCAGCAATCAGCCCCAGCATTTT
>TRBJ2-1|15|TRBV6-6|TRBD2
CASSYPAGGENEQFF
TGTGCCAGCAGTTACCCGGCGGGGGGTGAGAATGAGCAGTTCTTC
>TRBJ1-1|13|TRBV5-6|TRBD1
CASSADRGIVAFF
TGTGCCAGCAGCGCGGACAGGGGGATTGTAGCTTTCTTT
>TRBJ2-5|14|TRBV9|NA
CASSPTARQETQYF
TGTGCCAGCAGCCCCACGGCTAGGCAAGAGACCCAGTACTTC
>TRBJ2-7|14|TRBV5-1|NA
CASRMFPTTYEQYF
TGCGCCAGCAGAATGTTCCCGACTACCTACGAGCAGTACTTC
>TRBJ1-5|13|TRBV6-1|NA
CASSVEENQPQHF
TGTGCCAGCAGTGTGGAGGAGAATCAGCCCCAGCATTTT
>TRBJ2-7|13|TRBV12-5|NA
CASAPRGSYEQYF
TGTGCTAGTGCCCCTCGGGGCTCCTACGAGCAGTACTTC
>TRBJ2-1|17|TRBV4-2|NA
CASSQETSDRSYNEQFF
TGTGCCAGCAGCCAAGAAACATCGGACAGATCCTACAATGAGCAGTTCTTC
>TRBJ2-7|14|TRBV18|NA
CASSSGTGEGEQYF
TGTGCCAGCTCAAGTGGGACGGGAGAAGGAGAGCAGTACTTC
>TRBJ2-7|15|TRBV4-3|NA
CASSQDVSLTYEQYF
TGCGCCAGCAGCCAAGATGTCAGTTTAACCTACGAGCAGTACTTC
>TRBJ1-4|14|TRBV6-5|TRBD1
CASSNGQGYEKLFF
TGTGCCAGCAGCAACGGACAGGGATACGAAAAACTGTTTTTT
>TRBJ1-2|16|TRBV11-2|NA
CASSLNRASANYGYTF
TGTGCCAGCAGCTTAAACCGAGCAAGCGCTAACTATGGCTACACCTTC
>TRBJ1-5|13|TRBV19|TRBD1
CASRWTGDQPQHF
TGTGCCAGTAGATGGACAGGGGATCAGCCCCAGCATTTT
>TRBJ1-5|15|TRBV2|TRBD1
CASREGQGVGQPQHF
TGTGCCAGCCGGGAGGGACAGGGAGTAGGACAGCCCCAGCATTTT
>TRBJ2-3|15|TRBV10-3|TRBD2
CAISGRLAAPDTQYF
TGTGCCATCAGTGGGCGTCTAGCGGCCCCCGATACGCAGTATTTT
>TRBJ2-3|12|TRBV2|NA
CASSRSTDTQYF
TGTGCCAGCAGCAGGAGCACAGATACGCAGTATTTT
>TRBJ1-1|14|TRBV19|NA
CASSMWGLNTEAFF
TGTGCCAGTAGTATGTGGGGCTTGAACACTGAAGCTTTCTTT